Below are 22 T cell receptor beta chains sequenced from a single sample in a study of cytomegalovirus exposure and HLA in healthy donors. 13 Jbeta primers and 60 Vbeta primers were used for the PCR. Repertoires were generated with immunoSEQ multiplex PCR, while TCRdb's copy carries only in-frame clones and drops some. The specimen's table records under 200,000 clones. Source material: PBMCs. The source is a man between 25 and 39 years old in good health and CMV-seronegative.

The rearrangement links TRBV6-1 to TRBJ2-7, with TRBD1 as a possible D gene (8 bases). V lost 5 bases and J 6 bases, leaving 14 bases between the germline ends. Germline CDR1 MNHNS, CDR2 SASEGT. The CDR3 totals 13 residues. The DNA for the CDR3 is TGTGCCAGCAGTTCGGACAGGGAGGGCGAGCAGTACTTC. It is translated as CASSSDREGEQYF.

The chain uses TRBV28 and TRBJ2-7, with 8 bases identical to TRBD2. V trimming: 2 bases; J trimming: 4 bases; junction bases outside the gene matches: 7. Per germline, CDR1 MDHEN and CDR2 SYDVKM. The CDR3 is 15 residues long. Written as DNA, the CDR3 is TGTGCCAGCAGTTTAGCGGGAGGTTCTGGGTACGAGCAGTACTTC. Its protein product is CASSLAGGSGYEQYF.

In DNA, the CDR3 is TGTGCCAGCAGTGAGACGAGTCAACCACAGCGATACAGGGCTAACTATGGCTACACCTTC. Its protein product is CASSETSQPQRYRANYGYTF. The rearrangement joins TRBV2 to TRBJ1-2; tentative D call: TRBD1 (6 bases). This CDR3 has 20 residues. Germline loops: CDR1 SNHLY, CDR2 FYNNEI. V gave up 3 bases and J gave up 0 bases, with 26 bases separating them.

This chain connects TRBV27 to TRBJ2-7, with D possibly TRBD2 on 5 matching bases. Germline-derived CDR1 and CDR2 are MNHEY and SMNVEV (reference sequence). CDR3 length: 13 residues. V was pared by 3 bases and J by 2 bases, with 8 bases between. This CDR3 reads CASSLRAAYEQYF. CDR3 coding DNA: TGTGCCAGCAGTTTGAGGGCAGCCTACGAGCAGTACTTC.

This sequence joins TRBV2 and TRBJ2-5; the D gene is possibly TRBD2 (5 bases). Between the trimmed V and J ends, which lost 2 bases and 3 bases, there was a span of 13 bases. This CDR3 region has 15 residues. The germline gives CDR1 SNHLY, CDR2 FYNNEI. This chain's CDR3 is CASSEPSPAEETQYF. The DNA for the CDR3 is TGTGCCAGCAGTGAACCCAGCCCAGCGGAAGAGACCCAGTACTTC.

The chain uses TRBV25-1 and TRBJ2-1, with TRBD2 identical over 12 bases. Germline loops: CDR1 MGHDK, CDR2 SYGVNS. There are 15 residues in the CDR3. Losses at the gene ends were 4 bases for V and 7 bases for J; bases not matched to a gene: 5. The CDR3 nucleotides read TGTGCCAGCAGTGGCGGACTAGCGGGAAAGAATGAGCAGTTCTTC. Encoded protein: CASSGGLAGKNEQFF.

The CDR3 loop is CASSLLGELFF. The CDR3, as DNA: TGTGCCAGCAGTTTACTCGGGGAGCTGTTTTTT. This sequence joins TRBV28 and TRBJ2-2, with D uncertain. V was clipped by 2 bases and J by 7 bases, with 2 bases between them. This CDR3 contains 11 residues. Germline-derived CDR1 and CDR2 are MDHEN and SYDVKM.

The J gene is TRBJ1-2, the V gene TRBV15; D possibly corresponds to TRBD1 (6 bases). The CDR3 has 15 residues. V was trimmed by 5 bases and J by 0 bases, leaving 13 bases between them. Germline CDR1 is LNHNV and CDR2 is YYDKDF (reference sequence). The CDR3: CATSRDTVPNYGYTF. In DNA, the CDR3 is TGTGCCACCAGCCGGGACACCGTGCCTAACTATGGCTACACCTTC.

The rearrangement links TRBV11-2 to TRBJ2-2, with TRBD2 matching over 7 bases. This CDR3 is built from 16 residues. CDR1 and CDR2 (germline): SGHAT, FQNNGV. With V trimmed by 4 bases and J by 6 bases, 11 bases remained unmatched. In DNA form, the CDR3 reads TGTGCCAGCAGCTCCCCAGGACTAGGAGGTTCCGGGGAGCTGTTTTTT. Its translation: CASSSPGLGGSGELFF.

The chain employs TRBV6-4 and TRBJ2-2, with TRBD1 matching 11 bases. CDR3 length: 15 residues. CDR1 MRHNA and CDR2 SNTAGT come from the germline V gene. The junction had 0 bases not matched to a gene; V was cut back by 0 bases and J by 6 bases. The CDR3 DNA reads as TGTGCCAGCAGTGACTCGGGACAGGGGGCCGGGGAGCTGTTTTTT. Protein: CASSDSGQGAGELFF.

The chain combines TRBV7-3 with TRBJ1-1; 7 nucleotides match TRBD1. This CDR3 region has 14 residues. The junction had 4 bases not matched to a gene; V was cut back by 2 bases and J by 4 bases. Germline V gene sequence: CDR1 SGHTA, CDR2 FQGTGA. The CDR3 spells CASSLSGTATEAFF. In DNA form, the CDR3 reads TGTGCCAGCAGCTTATCCGGGACAGCCACTGAAGCTTTCTTT.

The genes are TRBV7-9 and TRBJ2-7; 15 bases are shared with TRBD2. CDR1 SEHNR and CDR2 FQNEAQ come from the germline V gene (reference sequence). The CDR3 loop spans 17 amino acids. Trimming at V came to 5 bases and at J to 5 bases, leaving 10 bases not matched to a gene. As DNA, the CDR3 is TGTGCCAGCAGCACACAAGGGACTAGCGGGAGGTTCCACGAGCAGTACTTC. Encoded protein: CASSTQGTSGRFHEQYF.

Regarding this clone: Other DNA sequences in the sample encode the same CDR3. J is TRBJ2-7 and V is TRBV11-2, with 11 bases aligning to TRBD2. The ends lost 0 bases at V and 4 bases at J; junction bases unmatched: 2. Germline V gene lookup returns CDR1 SGHAT and CDR2 FQNNGV. This CDR3 has 15 residues. The CDR3 loop reads CASSLDLAGGYEQYF. The CDR3, as DNA: TGTGCCAGCAGCTTAGATCTAGCGGGAGGATACGAGCAGTACTTC.

The rearrangement links TRBV5-1 to TRBJ1-1; D perhaps matches TRBD1 (6 bases). V was cut by 4 bases and J by 5 bases, with 15 bases left in between. The CDR3 loop spans 14 amino acids. Germline CDR1 reads SGHRS; CDR2 reads YFSETQ. CDR3 DNA: TGCGCCAGCAGCGTGGGACACCGAGGGACTGAAGCTTTCTTT. It is translated as CASSVGHRGTEAFF.

The chain carries TRBV6-5 and TRBJ1-2, with 7 nucleotides matching TRBD1. From germline, CDR1 is MNHEY and CDR2 SVGAGI. This CDR3 comprises 12 residues. Trimming at V came to 6 bases and at J to 8 bases, leaving 6 bases not matched to a gene. The CDR3 region is CASRRQGGGYTF. DNA of the CDR3: TGTGCCAGCAGAAGACAGGGTGGGGGCTACACCTTC.

The J gene is TRBJ2-3, the V gene TRBV27; no reliable D call. This CDR3 has 15 residues. In germline, CDR1 is MNHEY, CDR2 SMNVEV (reference sequence). Trimming shortened V by 5 bases and J by 1 base, and 13 bases separated the two germline ends. The CDR3 DNA follows: TGTGCCAGCAGTGGTCCGGTGAGGCGCACAGATACGCAGTATTTT. Its protein product is CASSGPVRRTDTQYF.

The gene calls are TRBV18 and TRBJ2-7; 7 positions match TRBD1. The CDR3 length is 13 residues. V dropped 5 bases and J dropped 3; count of bases not matched to a gene: 4. The V gene's germline CDR1 is KGHSH and CDR2 LQKENI. The CDR3 nucleotides are TGTGCCAGCTCAGGACAGGCTTACTACGAGCAGTACTTC. This translates into CASSGQAYYEQYF.

V and J are TRBV6-5 and TRBJ1-2; TRBD1 agrees at 8 bases. Germline CDR1 MNHEY, CDR2 SVGAGI. The CDR3 has 15 residues. After removal of 2 bases from V and 6 bases from J, the junction contained 8 bases not matched to a gene. The CDR3 here is CASSYADRGGDGYTF. Written as DNA, the CDR3 is TGTGCCAGCAGTTACGCTGACAGGGGAGGAGATGGCTACACCTTC.

The chain couples TRBV11-2 to TRBJ2-7, with 8 bases identical to TRBD2. J was trimmed by 6 bases and V by 5 bases; bases with no gene match: 3. This CDR3 is built from 12 residues. The germline V gene has CDR1 SGHAT and CDR2 FQNNGV. CDR3 DNA sequence: TGTGCCAGCAGCCACACTAGCGGCGAGCAGTACTTC. This encodes CASSHTSGEQYF.

The rearrangement uses TRBV2 and TRBJ1-2, with 7 positions matching TRBD1. The CDR3 extends over 20 amino acids. Germline V gene sequence: CDR1 SNHLY, CDR2 FYNNEI. Trimming removed 4 bases from V and 7 bases from J; junction bases left unmatched: 27. The CDR3 DNA sequence: TGTGCCAGCAGTGTGAGGTTCGGGGGGGACACAGGGACAGAGACGGGTGGCTACACCTTC. This sequence encodes CASSVRFGGDTGTETGGYTF.

V usage is TRBV10-1 and J usage is TRBJ2-2; no clear D gene. The germline V gene has CDR1 WNHNN and CDR2 SYGVQD (reference sequence). Trimming took 3 bases from V and 7 from J, leaving 12 bases between them. The CDR3 totals 14 residues. CDR3 DNA sequence: TGCGCCAGCAGTGAAACCGGGTTGGGCGGGGAGCTGTTTTTT. It encodes CASSETGLGGELFF.

V gene TRBV27 combines with J gene TRBJ1-5; 8 positions agree with TRBD1. V lost 2 bases to trimming and J lost 7 bases; unmatched junction nucleotides: 7. This CDR3 is built from 15 residues. CDR1 is MNHEY and CDR2 is SMNVEV in the germline V gene (reference sequence). CDR3 DNA: TGTGCCAGCAGTTTACGACAGGGGCTTCGACAGCCCCAGCATTTT. Translation gives CASSLRQGLRQPQHF.